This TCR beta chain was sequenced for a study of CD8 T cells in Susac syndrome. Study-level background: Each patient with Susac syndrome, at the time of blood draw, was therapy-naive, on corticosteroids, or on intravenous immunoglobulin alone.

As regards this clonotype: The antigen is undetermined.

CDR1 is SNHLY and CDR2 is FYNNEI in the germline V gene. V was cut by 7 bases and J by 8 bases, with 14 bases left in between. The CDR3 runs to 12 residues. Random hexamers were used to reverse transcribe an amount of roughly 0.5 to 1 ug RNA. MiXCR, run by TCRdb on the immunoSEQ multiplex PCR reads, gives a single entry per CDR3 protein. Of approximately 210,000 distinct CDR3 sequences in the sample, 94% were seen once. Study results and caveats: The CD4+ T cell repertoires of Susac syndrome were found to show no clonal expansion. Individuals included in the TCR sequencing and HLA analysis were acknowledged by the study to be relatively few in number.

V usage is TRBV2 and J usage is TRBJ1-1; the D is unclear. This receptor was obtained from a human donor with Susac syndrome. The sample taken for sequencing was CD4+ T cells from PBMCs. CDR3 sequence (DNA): TGTGCCAGCACCTTGGCTAGGGTCGAAGCTTTCTTT. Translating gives CASTLARVEAFF. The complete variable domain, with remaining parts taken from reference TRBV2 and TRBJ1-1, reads EPEVTQTPSHQVTQMGQEVILRCVPISNHLYFYWYRQILGQKVEFLVSFYNNEISEKSEIFDDQFSVERPDGSNFTLKIRSTKLEDSAMYFCASTLARVEAFFGQGTRLTVV.